Below, 4 T cell receptor beta chains from the same sample are listed, as sequenced in a study of cytomegalovirus exposure and HLA in healthy donors. Primers for the PCR totalled 60 Vbeta and 13 Jbeta. Data came from immunoSEQ multiplex PCR; TCRdb stores just in-frame clones and leaves some out. The listing records roughly 77,000 clones. Source material: PBMCs. All receptors derive from a man between 25 and 39 years old in good health and CMV-seronegative.

This chain joins TRBV6-5 and TRBJ2-1; TRBD2 agrees at 7 bases. Looked up from germline, CDR1 is MNHEY and CDR2 is SVGAGI. The trim removed 7 bases at V and 6 bases at J, leaving 12 bases unmatched. This CDR3 has 15 amino acids. The CDR3: CASNPFSSGFNEQFF. For the CDR3, the DNA is TGTGCCAGCAACCCTTTTTCTAGCGGATTCAATGAGCAGTTCTTC.

J is TRBJ2-5 and V is TRBV9; D is perhaps TRBD1 (6 bases). This CDR3 is built from 14 residues. The germline CDR1 and CDR2 sequences are SGDLS and YYNGEE. V was pared by 0 bases and J by 3 bases, with 9 bases between. The CDR3 here is CASSVGGHEETQYF. The CDR3 coding sequence is TGTGCCAGCAGCGTAGGGGGGCACGAAGAGACCCAGTACTTC. The complete variable domain, with remaining parts taken from reference TRBV9 and TRBJ2-5, reads DSGVTQTPKHLITATGQRVTLRCSPRSGDLSVYWYQQSLDQGLQFLIQYYNGEERAKGNILERFSAQQFPDLHSELNLSSLELGDSALYFCASSVGGHEETQYFGPGTRLLVL.

The V and J genes are TRBV5-1 and TRBJ2-6; 8 bases are shared with TRBD1. The CDR3 contains 15 residues. V was clipped by 7 bases and J by 2 bases; unmatched bases: 5. Germline V gives CDR1 SGHRS, CDR2 YFSETQ. The CDR3 DNA sequence: TGCGCCAGCCTCGACAGGGGAGCTGGGGCCAACGTCCTGACTTTC. Translating it yields CASLDRGAGANVLTF.

The genes are TRBV27 and TRBJ2-1, with TRBD1 as a possible D gene (5 bases). Deletions cut 5 bases from V and 2 bases from J, with 16 bases between. Per the germline V gene, CDR1 is MNHEY and CDR2 is SMNVEV (reference sequence). The CDR3 runs to 16 residues. In nucleotides, the CDR3 is TGTGCCAGCAGTCAACTCTCGGACAACCCCTACAATGAGCAGTTCTTC. Protein: CASSQLSDNPYNEQFF.